This TCR beta chain was found in a study of T cell responses to AZD1222 COVID-19 vaccine. Overall study results and limits: No day 14 peak samples; only post-peak repertoires were characterized.

The method was immunoSEQ multiplex PCR; TCRdb's version includes in-frame clones alone and lacks a portion of them. The sample has around 150,000 clones, 80% to 95% seen once. This CDR3 is built from 15 residues. V lost 4 bases, J lost 4 bases, and 9 bases stayed unmatched. CDR1 and CDR2 (germline): SGHRS, YFSETQ. As regards this clone: Its antigen is not identified.

The sequencing here drew on peripheral blood, taken on day 0 of AZD1222 vaccination. The source is an adult in good health. The chain couples TRBV5-1 to TRBJ2-5, with TRBD1 identical over 8 bases. This CDR3 reads CASSRGQGGPETQYF. The CDR3 region has the DNA TGCGCCAGCAGCCGAGGACAGGGAGGTCCAGAGACCCAGTACTTC.